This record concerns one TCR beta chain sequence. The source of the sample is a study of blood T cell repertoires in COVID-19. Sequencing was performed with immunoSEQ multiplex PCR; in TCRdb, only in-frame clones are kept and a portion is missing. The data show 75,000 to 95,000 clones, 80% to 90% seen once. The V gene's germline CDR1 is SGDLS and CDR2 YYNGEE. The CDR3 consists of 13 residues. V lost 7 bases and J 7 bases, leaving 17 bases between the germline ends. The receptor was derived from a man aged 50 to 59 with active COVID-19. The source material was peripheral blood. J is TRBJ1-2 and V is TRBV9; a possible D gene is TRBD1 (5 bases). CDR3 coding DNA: TGTGCCAGCGAGCCCGGGGGAGGGTTTGGCTACACCTTC. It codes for CASEPGGGFGYTF.